In this sample, the clone carrying this T cell receptor (beta chain) turned up many times. The antigen remains unidentified. Sample-barcoded 5' priming and a J-beta primer mix drove a second PCR of roughly 6 to 12 cycles. From the 5' RACE reads, TCRdb called clonotypes with MiXCR, one entry per CDR3 protein. Here the sample spans 650,000 to 800,000 distinct CDR3 sequences, 44% being singletons. This entry comes from a study of blood T cells in healthy people across ages. Overall study findings and caveats: Age showed a roughly linear inverse relationship with TCR beta diversity per million T cells. Higher diversity and more naive CD4+ cells were features of long-lived donors, compared to aged donors.

Trimming pared 4 bases from V and 0 bases from J, leaving 13 bases between. Germline V gene data show CDR1 as WNHNN and CDR2 as SYGVQD (reference sequence). The CDR3 length is 16 residues. Samples had at least 6.5 million PBMCs isolated from them. The source is a man in his 60s in good health. The V and J genes are TRBV10-1 and TRBJ2-1; D not certain. The sequenced material came from blood. CDR3 sequence: CASSGAAASSYNEQFF. Written as DNA, the CDR3 is TGCGCCAGCAGTGGGGCGGCGGCCAGCTCCTACAATGAGCAGTTCTTC.